This entry describes one TCR beta chain. What it recognizes is unknown. V shed 8 bases and J shed 1 base, with 8 bases lying between them. CDR3 length: 12 residues. Germline CDR1 ENHRY, CDR2 SYGVKD. Exclusion of a patient followed from autoimmune disease history or systemic immunosuppression. This sample is drawn from a study of OX40 agonist ivuxolimab in advanced cancers. Across the study: At about 81% male, the cohort had a mean age of about 55 years, ranging from roughly 23 to 80. Partial responses were observed in three patients, of whom one had hepatocellular carcinoma and two had cutaneous melanoma. Study-wide findings and caveats: Which antigen the expanded peripheral T cells recognized is unknown.

The table came from immunoSEQ multiplex PCR; TCRdb's copy has only in-frame clones and leaves some out. The sample holds approximately 100,000 clones, around 90% seen once. The genes are TRBV10-3 and TRBJ1-1, with TRBD1 as a possible D gene (5 bases). The sequenced sample was CD4+ or CD8+ T cells sorted from blood, obtained in a trial of the OX40 agonist ivuxolimab. This clonotype was sampled from an adult with an advanced solid tumor such as melanoma, head and neck, liver or kidney cancer. In nucleotides, the CDR3 is TGTGCCATCTCAGGGACGAACACTGAAGCTTTCTTT. Translation: CAISGTNTEAFF.